Each of the 21 T cell receptor beta chains below was sequenced from the same sample in a study of identical twins. TCRdb used MiXCR to reprocess the 5' RACE reads, holding one entry per CDR3 protein. Found here are roughly 480,000 distinct CDR3 sequences, less than 25% of them singletons; the top ten hold 2.9%. These data were also filed under a second study, of T cells expressing NK-cell markers.

Material for sequencing was CD4+ T cells sorted from blood. These receptors were taken from a woman aged 18-35 years in good health.

The chain couples TRBV20-1 to TRBJ2-1, with TRBD2 identical over 14 bases. With V trimmed by 3 bases and J by 0 bases, 7 bases remained unmatched. The CDR3 runs to 18 residues. Germline values: CDR1 DFQATT, CDR2 SNEGSKA (reference sequence). The CDR3 nucleotides are TGCAGTGCTAGTGGACTAGCGGGAGGCAAGAGCTCCTACAATGAGCAGTTCTTC. Protein: CSASGLAGGKSSYNEQFF.

The chain carries TRBV21-1 and TRBJ2-7. TRBV21-1 is marked as a pseudogene. The CDR3 runs 13 residues. For the CDR3, the DNA is TGTGCCAGCAGCAACGCCGAATTCTACGAGCAGTACTTC. It is translated as CASSNAEFYEQYF.

This clonotype was seen a few times. The chain links TRBV28 to TRBJ1-2; tentative D call: TRBD1 (5 bases). Between the trimmed V and J ends, which lost 5 bases and 2 bases, there was a span of 9 bases. The CDR3 is 13 amino acids. Germline loops: CDR1 MDHEN, CDR2 SYDVKM. The CDR3 DNA follows: TGTGCCAGCAGTCGAGGGGACAACTATGGCTACACCTTC. Amino acid sequence: CASSRGDNYGYTF.

The chain links TRBV15 to TRBJ1-1; TRBD1 might be the D (6 bases). Between the trimmed V and J ends, which lost 0 bases and 4 bases, there was a span of 12 bases. CDR3 length: 15 amino acids. The V gene's germline CDR1 is LNHNV and CDR2 YYDKDF (reference sequence). For the CDR3, the DNA is TGTGCCACCAGCAGAGAACAGGGTTTGGGCACTGAAGCTTTCTTT. Residues: CATSREQGLGTEAFF.

The J gene is TRBJ2-7, the V gene TRBV30; TRBD2 aligns across 7 bases. Germline V gives CDR1 GTSNPN, CDR2 SVGIG (reference sequence). V was pared by 0 bases and J by 0 bases, with 2 bases of the junction left unmatched. CDR3 size: 14 residues. The CDR3: CAWSVVAGSYEQYF. CDR3 sequence (DNA): TGTGCCTGGAGTGTGGTAGCGGGCTCCTACGAGCAGTACTTC.

This clonotype was recorded a few times. The V and J genes are TRBV9 and TRBJ2-2; D unclear. Per the germline V gene, CDR1 is SGDLS and CDR2 is YYNGEE. This CDR3 comprises 15 residues. Trimming took 0 bases from V and 5 from J, leaving 11 bases between them. The CDR3 reads CASSVGALRTGELFF. The CDR3 DNA is TGTGCCAGCAGCGTAGGGGCCCTTCGGACCGGGGAGCTGTTTTTT.

This chain connects TRBV6-2 or TRBV6-3 to TRBJ1-5; no definite D call. The germline V and J ends were trimmed by 6 bases and 5 bases, with 14 bases remaining between them. Looked up from germline, CDR1 is MNHEY and CDR2 is SVGEGT. There are 14 residues in the CDR3. CDR3 region: CASSRPGTHQPQHF. DNA of the CDR3: TGTGCCAGCAGCCGACCGGGCACGCATCAGCCCCAGCATTTT.

The CDR3: CASSYVGTGAYNEQFF. The CDR3 nucleotides are TGTGCCAGCAGTTACGTTGGGACAGGAGCCTACAATGAGCAGTTCTTC. The J gene is TRBJ2-1, the V gene TRBV6-5; TRBD1 matches 8 bases. J was trimmed by 2 bases and V by 2 bases; bases with no gene match: 5. The CDR3 runs to 16 residues. Looked up from germline, CDR1 is MNHEY and CDR2 is SVGAGI.

This clonotype was seen a handful of times. The rearrangement uses TRBV11-2 and TRBJ1-2, with no clear D. The CDR3 consists of 15 residues. V lost 0 bases and J 2 bases, leaving 10 bases between the germline ends. The V gene's germline CDR1 is SGHAT and CDR2 FQNNGV. This chain's CDR3 is CASSLEPDANYGYTF. DNA of the CDR3: TGTGCCAGCAGCTTAGAGCCCGACGCAAACTATGGCTACACCTTC.

This clonotype occurred many times. The rearrangement uses TRBV11-2 and TRBJ1-1; TRBD1 is a possible D gene (5 bases). The germline V and J ends were trimmed by 5 bases and 0 bases, with 13 bases remaining between them. The CDR3 length is 15 residues. The V gene's germline CDR1 is SGHAT and CDR2 FQNNGV. The CDR3 protein is CASSGTTGLNTEAFF. DNA for the CDR3: TGTGCCAGCAGCGGGACCACAGGACTGAACACTGAAGCTTTCTTT.

This clonotype has more than one count but fewer than ten. J is TRBJ1-2 and V is TRBV5-1; D gene ambiguous. V shed 4 bases and J shed 6 bases, with 16 bases lying between them. Germline CDR1 and CDR2: SGHRS and YFSETQ. The CDR3 covers 14 residues. In nucleotides, the CDR3 is TGCGCCAGCAGCACTAACCTCGGGAGCGATGGCTACACCTTC. This sequence encodes CASSTNLGSDGYTF. Filled out from reference TRBV5-1 and TRBJ1-2, the complete variable domain reads KAGVTQTPRYLIKTRGQQVTLSCSPISGHRSVSWYQQTPGQGLQFLFEYFSETQRNKGNFPGRFSGRQFSNSRSEMNVSTLELGDSALYLCASSTNLGSDGYTFGSGTRLTVV.

This clonotype was found a few times. The chain couples TRBV7-8 to TRBJ2-1, with D perhaps TRBD1 (5 bases). Trimming pared 1 base from V and 13 bases from J, leaving 17 bases between. Germline-derived CDR1 and CDR2 are SGHVS and FQNEAQ. This CDR3 is built from 14 residues. CDR3 nucleotide sequence: TGTGCCAGCAGCTTAGAGGTGATAGGGGCCGGACAGTTCTTC. It yields the protein CASSLEVIGAGQFF.

The CDR3 DNA follows: TGTGCCAGCAGCTTAGCGTTGACAGGGCGAGAGACCCAGTACTTC. Its translation is CASSLALTGRETQYF. The chain carries TRBV7-2 and TRBJ2-5; 7 bases are a match to TRBD1. This CDR3 comprises 15 residues. After removal of 0 bases from V and 4 bases from J, the junction contained 5 bases not matched to a gene. The germline gives CDR1 SGHTA, CDR2 FQGNSA.

For this clonotype: Sequence at one end of the junction differs from germline and may be a read error. The CDR3, as DNA: TGCAGTGCGAGAGCTTCGGGAAACACCATATATTTT. Translated: CSARASGNTIYF. This chain joins TRBV20-1 and TRBJ1-3; no definite D call. The CDR3 length is 12 residues. The V gene's germline CDR1 is DFQATT and CDR2 SNEGSKA (reference sequence).

This clonotype was counted ten times or more. The J gene is TRBJ2-3, the V gene TRBV6-2 or TRBV6-3, with a tentative D call TRBD1 (5 bases). Germline V gene sequence: CDR1 MNHEY, CDR2 SVGEGT. V lost 11 bases, J lost 5 bases, and 17 bases lay in between. The CDR3 length is 13 residues. This chain's CDR3 is CAGARTFEDTQYF. The CDR3 region has the DNA TGTGCCGGGGCTAGGACGTTCGAAGATACGCAGTATTTT.

This clonotype has a handful of counts. V and J are TRBV6-1 and TRBJ2-4; no clear D. Trimming took 6 bases from V and 8 from J, leaving 17 bases between them. CDR1 MNHNS and CDR2 SASEGT come from the germline V gene. The CDR3 spans 14 residues. CDR3 in amino acids: CASSIRNGQDIQYF. As DNA, the CDR3 is TGTGCCAGCAGCATTAGGAACGGGCAGGACATTCAGTACTTC.

The sample holds a few counts of this clonotype. The gene calls are TRBV5-1 and TRBJ2-1; the match to TRBD2 covers 12 bases. Per the germline V gene, CDR1 is SGHRS and CDR2 is YFSETQ. V shed 0 bases and J 4 bases; nucleotides not matched to a gene: 2. The CDR3 is 16 residues long. CDR3 amino acids: CASSLVTSGGYNEQFF. CDR3 DNA: TGCGCCAGCAGCTTGGTGACTAGCGGGGGATACAATGAGCAGTTCTTC.

Comment on this clonotype: One junction end disagrees with the germline gene, perhaps due to a read error. The CDR3 is CASSLGAPWHEQFF. As DNA, the CDR3 is TGTGCTAGCAGCTTGGGGGCGCCCTGGCATGAGCAGTTCTTC. The chain carries TRBV7-7 and TRBJ2-1; tentatively, D is TRBD1 (6 bases). CDR1 and CDR2 from the germline V gene are SSHAT and FNYEAQ (reference sequence). This CDR3 has 14 amino acids.

This clonotype showed up many times. This chain links TRBV5-1 with TRBJ2-2; D might be TRBD1 (5 bases). The CDR3 runs to 15 residues. The ends were cut back, 0 bases at V and 8 bases at J, with 14 bases in the middle. The germline CDR1 and CDR2 sequences are SGHRS and YFSETQ. The CDR3, as DNA: TGCGCCAGCAGCTTGGCAAACAGGCCCTCAGGGGAGCTGTTTTTT. The encoded protein is CASSLANRPSGELFF.

This clonotype has a handful of counts. V and J are TRBV6-6 and TRBJ2-7; 8 positions agree with TRBD2. The length of the CDR3 is 13 residues. V trimming: 6 bases; J trimming: 5 bases; junction bases outside the gene matches: 6. The germline V gene has CDR1 MNHNY and CDR2 SVGAGI (reference sequence). The CDR3 bases are TGTGCCAGCAGAATAGCGGGGCAAAACGAGCAGTACTTC. This encodes CASRIAGQNEQYF.

This chain connects TRBV5-1 to TRBJ2-3; 12 nucleotides match TRBD2. CDR1 and CDR2 (germline): SGHRS, YFSETQ. There are 16 residues in the CDR3. With 0 bases clipped from V and 9 bases from J, the junction kept 8 bases outside the gene matches. As DNA, the CDR3 is TGCGCCAGCAGCTTGGTTGCTAGCGGGGGGGCTGGGACGCAGTATTTT. This codes for CASSLVASGGAGTQYF.